The source of this TCR beta chain is a study of blood T cells in healthy people across ages. Study-wide results and limits: Any changes in expanded clonotypes were possibly confounded, as donor CMV status remained unknown. Percentage of naive T cells showed a strong correlation with TCR beta diversity.

Using a J-beta primer mix together with a sample-barcoded 5' primer, a second PCR was run for about 6 to 11 cycles. The template-switch adaptor was a 5' adaptor with 12 random nucleotides. It tagged each cDNA molecule. Each CDR3 protein is one row after TCRdb ran MiXCR on the 5' RACE reads. Of about 1.6 million distinct CDR3 sequences in the sample, about 32% were seen once. With regard to this clonotype: Its antigen is unidentified.

This clonotype was sampled from a woman aged 30 to 39 in good health. The sequenced sample was blood.

The CDR3 coding sequence is TGTGCCAGCAGCTCTGGGGAAACCTACGAGCAGTTCTTC. It translates to CASSSGETYEQFF. The chain joins TRBV7-9 to TRBJ2-1; no firm D call. The CDR3 extends over 13 amino acids. CDR1 and CDR2 (germline): SEHNR, FQNEAQ (reference sequence). V was clipped by 4 bases and J by 10 bases, with 14 bases between them. Together with reference TRBV7-9 and TRBJ2-1, the CDR3 gives the full variable domain: DTGVSQNPRHKITKRGQNVTFRCDPISEHNRLYWYRQTLGQGPEFLTYFQNEAQLEKSRLLSDRFSAERPKGSFSTLEIQRTEQGDSAMYLCASSSGETYEQFFGPGTRLTVL.